This T cell receptor (beta chain) was sequenced in a study of Tregs in tolerant kidney transplant recipients. Study-wide results and caveats: Biological reproducibility was not directly addressed in this study. The small number of patients limits these findings pending further validation. Tregs expanded with activated donor B cells seemed most donor-specific.

Measured with immunoSEQ multiplex PCR; TCRdb has only the in-frame clones, and not every one. The sample has about 17,000 clones, around 82% seen once. In the case of this clone: Its specificity is not known.

The CDR3 is 15 amino acids. V was shortened by 1 base and J by 3 bases, with 10 bases between the two germline ends. The germline gives CDR1 SGHAT, CDR2 FQNNGV. This sequence was found in a human donor in good health. The source material was Tregs from blood. The chain couples TRBV11-2 to TRBJ2-1; D ambiguous. CDR3 sequence reads: CASSLGGSGYNEQFF. The CDR3 DNA reads TGTGCCAGCAGCTTAGGTGGGTCGGGCTACAATGAGCAGTTCTTC.